This is a list of T cell receptor beta chains from one sample in a study of technical replicates of blood from a few donors. Assay: immunoSEQ multiplex PCR; the TCRdb copy retains only in-frame clones and omits some. The table includes 74,000 or so clones, approximately 93% detected once. Sequencing was performed on T cells isolated from PBMCs. All receptors come from a human donor in good health. CDR3s include the opening cysteine and the closing phenylalanine or tryptophan. D genes are given only for firm matches. The size field is filled for only some rows; it gives once, few, many or a size class.

V	size	J	D	DNA	CDR3
TRBV10-2	.	TRBJ1-5	.	TGCGCCAGCAGCGACGCAGGGAATCCTAATCAGCCCCAGCATTTT	CASSDAGNPNQPQHF
TRBV28	.	TRBJ1-2	.	TGTGCCAGCAGTTTACGGGGAGGCGGCTACACCTTC	CASSLRGGGYTF
TRBV27	.	TRBJ2-1	.	TGTGCCAGCAGTTTTACACAATTCAATGAGCAGTTCTTC	CASSFTQFNEQFF
TRBV10-3	.	TRBJ2-5	.	TGTGCCATCAGTGACTCAGAGGTGGGAGAGACCCAGTACTTC	CAISDSEVGETQYF
TRBV9	few	TRBJ1-1	TRBD1	TGTGCCAGCAGCGAGGGGGACAGGGGTGGTCTTGAAGCTTTCTTT	CASSEGDRGGLEAFF
TRBV13	.	TRBJ2-7	TRBD1	TGTGCCAGCAGCACCCGACAGGGGGAAGTTAACGAGCAGTACTTC	CASSTRQGEVNEQYF
TRBV19	.	TRBJ1-1	TRBD1	TGTGCCACCTCGGGGTTAGGGGGCTACACTGAAGCTTTCTTT	CATSGLGGYTEAFF
TRBV5-1	.	TRBJ2-7	.	TGCGCCAGCAGCTTGGCCTATGGTAGCGGAATATCCTACGAGCAGTACTTC	CASSLAYGSGISYEQYF
TRBV4-3	.	TRBJ2-3	.	TGCGCCAGCAGCCAAGTCCAGGAACTTACGCAGTATTTT	CASSQVQELTQYF
TRBV7-9	.	TRBJ2-7	TRBD1	TGTGCCAGCAGCCCGGCGACAGGGGGCGGCTACGAGCAGTACTTC	CASSPATGGGYEQYF
TRBV11-3	.	TRBJ2-3	.	TGTGCCAGCAGCCCCCGATCGAGCCGGGACATTACCTACACAGATACGCAGTATTTT	CASSPRSSRDITYTDTQYF
TRBV7-8	once	TRBJ2-4	.	TGTGCCAGCAGCTTCCTGGACGACGGAGGAAACATTCAGTACTTC	CASSFLDDGGNIQYF
TRBV9	once	TRBJ2-5	.	TGTGCCAGCAGCGTAGCTTCCACAGGGAACCAAGAGACCCAGTACTTC	CASSVASTGNQETQYF
TRBV29-1	once	TRBJ1-2	.	TGCAGCGTTGAAAGTGCAAGCGTCTATGGCTACACCTTC	CSVESASVYGYTF
TRBV5-1	.	TRBJ2-3	TRBD2	TGCGCCAGCAGCTTGGCCTTTACTAGCGGGAGCGAAGATACGCAGTATTTT	CASSLAFTSGSEDTQYF
TRBV6-5	.	TRBJ1-1	.	TGTGCCAGCAGTTACTCTCGACAGGTGATGAACACTGAAGCTTTCTTT	CASSYSRQVMNTEAFF
TRBV10-3	.	TRBJ2-2	.	TGTGCCATCAGTGAGTCTCAGTACACCGGGGAGCTGTTTTTT	CAISESQYTGELFF
TRBV27	.	TRBJ2-7	.	TGTGCCAGCAGTTTACGGGAGACCTCCTACGAGCAGTACTTC	CASSLRETSYEQYF
TRBV19	.	TRBJ2-1	.	TGTGCCAGTAGTATAGATTGGTTAGCCTCGGGCTCCTACAATGAGCAGTTCTTC	CASSIDWLASGSYNEQFF
TRBV7-2	.	TRBJ2-1	.	TGTGCCAGCAGTACAACTAGCAAGCAGTTCTTC	CASSTTSKQFF
TRBV5-8	.	TRBJ2-7	.	TGTGCCAGCAGCTTGCGCGGGGTAACCTACGAGCAGTACTTC	CASSLRGVTYEQYF
TRBV5-1	.	TRBJ2-7	TRBD2	TGCGCCAGCAGCTTGGACAGGACTAGCTTGGAGCAGTACTTC	CASSLDRTSLEQYF
TRBV9	.	TRBJ2-3	.	TGTGCCAGCAGCGTAAACGCAGGGGGCACAGATACGCAGTATTTT	CASSVNAGGTDTQYF
TRBV7-9	.	TRBJ2-7	TRBD1	TGTGCCAGCAGTCATCGGGACAGGTCCTACGAGCAGTACTTC	CASSHRDRSYEQYF
TRBV7-9	once	TRBJ1-4	.	TGTGCCAGCAGCTTAGGTACAGGCGGTGAAAAACTGTTTTTT	CASSLGTGGEKLFF
TRBV30	.	TRBJ1-1	TRBD1	TGTGCCTGGAGTGATGACAGGGGGTTAACCATGAACACTGAAGCTTTCTTT	CAWSDDRGLTMNTEAFF
TRBV5-1	.	TRBJ2-7	.	TGCGCCAGCAGCAAGGAAGGGGGCTACGAGCAGTACTTC	CASSKEGGYEQYF
TRBV19	.	TRBJ2-3	TRBD2	TGTGCCAGTAGTATAGCAGCGGGGAGCACAGATACGCAGTATTTT	CASSIAAGSTDTQYF
TRBV19	.	TRBJ1-1	.	TGTGCCAGTAGTACCTCGACAACGAACACTGAAGCTTTCTTT	CASSTSTTNTEAFF
TRBV7-2	.	TRBJ1-2	.	TGTGCCAGCAGCTTAGTTGTGGCAGGGTATGGCTACACCTTC	CASSLVVAGYGYTF
TRBV5-1	.	TRBJ2-5	.	TGCGCCAGCAGCATCGGGACTTTCCAAGAGACCCAGTACTTC	CASSIGTFQETQYF
TRBV6-5	.	TRBJ2-7	TRBD1	TGTGCCAGCAGTTACTATCCCCCGGGACAGGGCTACGAGCAGTACTTC	CASSYYPPGQGYEQYF
TRBV2	.	TRBJ1-1	.	TGTGCCAGCAGTGAAGGAGTTTGGCAGGCCGAAGCTTTCTTT	CASSEGVWQAEAFF
TRBV6-4	.	TRBJ2-3	TRBD1	TGTGCCAGCGGAACAGGGGTTAGCACAGATACGCAGTATTTT	CASGTGVSTDTQYF
TRBV7-2	.	TRBJ2-3	TRBD2	TGTGCCAGCAGCTTAGCGCAGGAGCGGGAGTTTGGGCCAGATACGCAGTATTTT	CASSLAQEREFGPDTQYF
TRBV6-5	.	TRBJ2-3	TRBD1	TGTGCCACCCTGGGGCAGGGGGCGAATACGCAGTATTTT	CATLGQGANTQYF
TRBV7-9	.	TRBJ2-5	.	TGTGCCAGCAGATATACAGGGAAGACCCAGTACTTC	CASRYTGKTQYF
TRBV21-1	.	TRBJ2-1	.	TGTGCCAGCAGAACCCCGGGACAGGGTTTAGATGAGCAGTTCTTC	CASRTPGQGLDEQFF
TRBV6-1	.	TRBJ2-5	TRBD2	TGTGCCAGCAGTGAACTAGCGGGAGGTCAAGAGACCCAGTACTTC	CASSELAGGQETQYF
TRBV5-6	.	TRBJ2-3	.	TGTGCCAGCAGCTACGCGGGGAAGCGGGTAGAAGATACGCAGTATTTT	CASSYAGKRVEDTQYF
TRBV6-5	.	TRBJ2-1	TRBD2	TGTGCCAGCAGTAGGAGTGCGGGAGATAATGAGCAGTTCTTC	CASSRSAGDNEQFF
TRBV7-9	once	TRBJ2-2	TRBD2	TGTGTCCTAATAACCGGGACTACAAACACCGGGGAGCTGTTTTTT	CVLITGTTNTGELFF